This passage covers 30 T cell receptor beta chains from one sample sequenced in a study of long-term antiretroviral therapy in people with HIV. Sequencing relied on immunoSEQ assay v3.0, run at survey level. The protocol was immunoSEQ multiplex PCR, while the TCRdb copy is restricted to in-frame clones and leaves out a portion. The sample yields fewer than 20,000 clones, approximately 81% seen once. Sequenced material: unsorted PBMCs, taken 0.3 years before starting antiretroviral therapy. All receptors come from a man aged 45-65 years with HIV.

This chain connects TRBV7-3 to TRBJ2-1; 7 bases align to TRBD2. Germline assignment: CDR1 SGHTA and CDR2 FQGTGA. There are 14 residues in the CDR3. With 1 base clipped from V and 9 bases from J, the junction kept 6 bases outside the gene matches. CDR3 nucleotide sequence: TGTGCCAGCAGCTTAATCGGGGGGACGGGTGAGCAGTTCTTC. This translates into CASSLIGGTGEQFF.

In this sample, this clone turned up once. The chain uses TRBV27 and TRBJ2-5; 7 positions agree with TRBD2. CDR1 and CDR2 (germline): MNHEY, SMNVEV (reference sequence). Trimming at V came to 4 bases and at J to 5 bases, leaving 13 bases not matched to a gene. The CDR3 runs 16 residues. In DNA, the CDR3 is TGTGCCAGCAGTTCCAGCCGATGGGAGGGCCTGGAGACCCAGTACTTC. Translation: CASSSSRWEGLETQYF.

The chain has TRBV2 and TRBJ2-6; the D is unclear. CDR1 is SNHLY, CDR2 FYNNEI, per germline. V dropped 9 bases and J dropped 0 bases, with 6 bases sitting between them. The CDR3 spans 13 residues. CDR3 sequence: CARRSSGANVLTF. In DNA, the CDR3 is TGTGCCAGGAGGAGCTCTGGGGCCAACGTCCTGACTTTC.

The chain combines TRBV5-1 with TRBJ1-4; 7 bases map to TRBD1. V lost 4 bases to trimming and J lost 1 base; unmatched junction nucleotides: 10. CDR3 length equals 17 residues. Germline assignment: CDR1 SGHRS and CDR2 YFSETQ. The CDR3 DNA reads as TGCGCCAGCAGCCCGGCAGGGGGTGGAGGAACTAATGAAAAACTGTTTTTT. Its translation is CASSPAGGGGTNEKLFF.

V usage is TRBV11-2 and J usage is TRBJ1-1; tentative D call: TRBD1 (6 bases). Trimming shortened V by 6 bases and J by 0 bases, and 17 bases separated the two germline ends. The germline V gene has CDR1 SGHAT and CDR2 FQNNGV. This CDR3 region has 16 residues. The chain's CDR3 is CASSFFTDSLNTEAFF. As DNA, the CDR3 is TGTGCCAGCAGTTTTTTTACGGACAGTCTGAACACTGAAGCTTTCTTT.

The V gene is TRBV5-1, the J gene TRBJ2-1, with D uncertain. The CDR3 spans 12 residues. V lost 2 bases to trimming and J lost 6 bases, with 6 bases between them. Germline CDR1 is SGHRS and CDR2 is YFSETQ. Written as DNA, the CDR3 is TGCGCCAGCAGCTTCAATATCAATGAGCAGTTCTTC. This encodes CASSFNINEQFF.

This chain uses TRBV6-1 with TRBJ2-1; no clear D. This CDR3 spans 14 amino acids. From germline, CDR1 is MNHNS and CDR2 SASEGT. Trimming shortened V by 5 bases and J by 5 bases, and 13 bases separated the two germline ends. CDR3 bases: TGTGCCAGCAGTAAGTACGTAGAGAACAATGAGCAGTTCTTC. Encoded protein: CASSKYVENNEQFF.

CDR3 region: CASSQLAGRYEQYF. Here the CDR3 DNA reads TGTGCCAGCAGCCAACTAGCGGGGAGATACGAGCAGTACTTC. The chain joins TRBV28 to TRBJ2-7; 10 bases fit TRBD2. After removal of 6 bases from V and 4 bases from J, the junction contained 6 bases not matched to a gene. Germline CDR1 and CDR2: MDHEN and SYDVKM. The CDR3 spans 14 residues.

V usage is TRBV6-5 and J usage is TRBJ1-2; 8 bases map to TRBD1. V trimming: 5 bases; J trimming: 8 bases; junction bases outside the gene matches: 7. This CDR3 has 13 amino acids. Germline values: CDR1 MNHEY, CDR2 SVGAGI. Here the CDR3 reads CASSPGTGYGYTF. The CDR3 nucleotides are TGTGCCAGCAGTCCCGGGACAGGTTACGGCTACACCTTC.

DNA of the CDR3: TGTGCCAGCTCACCACGACTAGCGGAGTACAATGAGCAGTTCTTC. It yields the protein CASSPRLAEYNEQFF. The V gene is TRBV18, the J gene TRBJ2-1; 9 bases match TRBD2. V gave up 1 base and J gave up 4 bases; unmatched junction bases: 2. This CDR3 has 15 amino acids. CDR1 is KGHSH, CDR2 LQKENI, per germline.

V usage is TRBV7-9 and J usage is TRBJ1-1; no reliable D call. V was shortened by 2 bases and J by 1 base, with 8 bases between the two germline ends. The CDR3 extends over 14 amino acids. Germline V gene lookup returns CDR1 SEHNR and CDR2 FQNEAQ (reference sequence). Here the CDR3 DNA reads TGTGCCAGCAGCTTATTCCAGCCGAACACTGAAGCTTTCTTT. Amino acids: CASSLFQPNTEAFF.

The chain couples TRBV5-6 to TRBJ1-2; tentatively, D is TRBD1 (5 bases). Germline loops: CDR1 SGHDT, CDR2 YYEEEE. With 2 bases removed from V and 2 bases from J, the gap between germline ends came to 10 bases. This CDR3 comprises 14 residues. CDR3 residues: CASSFGRGNYGYTF. CDR3 coding DNA: TGTGCCAGCAGCTTCGGGCGGGGGAACTATGGCTACACCTTC.

The chain has TRBV11-3 and TRBJ2-7, with no clear D. Per the germline V gene, CDR1 is SGHNT and CDR2 is YENEEA. The CDR3 is 13 amino acids. The germline V and J ends were trimmed by 10 bases and 4 bases, with 17 bases remaining between them. The CDR3 DNA sequence: TGTGCCACCACCGGGCCTCAAGGGTACGAGCAGTACTTC. It is translated as CATTGPQGYEQYF.

The V gene is TRBV4-1, the J gene TRBJ2-7; D possibly uses TRBD1 or TRBD2 (5 bases each). CDR1 is MGHRA, CDR2 YSYEKL, per germline. V gave up 1 base and J gave up 7 bases, with 14 bases separating them. CDR3 size: 14 residues. The CDR3 DNA is TGCGCCAGCAGCCAAGTGGGAAGATGGGGGGAGCAGTACTTC. Encoded protein: CASSQVGRWGEQYF.

V gene TRBV11-1 combines with J gene TRBJ2-5; a weak D match, TRBD2 (6 bases). The length of the CDR3 is 13 residues. Deletions cut 5 bases from V and 10 bases from J, with 17 bases between. CDR1 is SGHAT, CDR2 FQDESV, per germline (reference sequence). For the CDR3, the DNA is TGTGCCAGCAGCCCTATCACCAGGGAGGACCAGTACTTC. This codes for CASSPITREDQYF. Based on the CDR3 plus reference TRBV11-1 and TRBJ2-5, the full variable domain is EAEVAQSPRYKITEKSQAVAFWCDPISGHATLYWYRQILGQGPELLVQFQDESVVDDSQLPKDRFSAERLKGVDSTLKIQPAELGDSAMYLCASSPITREDQYFGPGTRLLVL.

The chain uses TRBV7-2 and TRBJ1-2; TRBD1 matches 10 bases. The ends lost 7 bases at V and 6 bases at J; junction bases unmatched: 8. Germline lookup yields CDR1 SGHTA and CDR2 FQGNSA. CDR3 length equals 14 residues. CDR3 DNA sequence: TGTGCCAGCACCCCGACAGGGGGCCCTCATGGCTACACCTTC. It yields the protein CASTPTGGPHGYTF.

The chain couples TRBV4-1 to TRBJ1-1; 7 bases map to TRBD1. Germline V CDR1 and CDR2: MGHRA, YSYEKL. The junction had 6 bases not matched to a gene; V was cut back by 1 base and J by 1 base. The CDR3 has 16 residues. The DNA of the CDR3 is TGCGCCAGCAGCCAAGGGTCGAGGGGGCGGAACACTGAAGCTTTCTTT. Translation gives CASSQGSRGRNTEAFF.

The chain employs TRBV9 and TRBJ1-5, with a weak D call TRBD1 (5 bases). Germline CDR1 is SGDLS and CDR2 is YYNGEE. The CDR3 contains 15 residues. Trimming shortened V by 0 bases and J by 4 bases, and 11 bases separated the two germline ends. The CDR3 sequence is CASSVGAGPNQPQHF. The CDR3 DNA reads as TGTGCCAGCAGCGTAGGGGCAGGGCCAAATCAGCCCCAGCATTTT.

This rearrangement joins TRBV5-6 to TRBJ2-3; a possible D gene is TRBD2 (7 bases). This CDR3 comprises 15 residues. Looked up from germline, CDR1 is SGHDT and CDR2 is YYEEEE. The ends were cut back, 0 bases at V and 5 bases at J, with 13 bases in the middle. CDR3 loop: CASSLVVGGGDTQYF. DNA for the CDR3: TGTGCCAGCAGCTTGGTAGTGGGAGGGGGAGATACGCAGTATTTT.

The chain carries TRBV9 and TRBJ2-5; 7 nucleotides agree with TRBD1. This CDR3 is 15 amino acids long. Germline V lookup: CDR1 SGDLS, CDR2 YYNGEE. Trimming at V came to 0 bases and at J to 5 bases, leaving 7 bases not matched to a gene. As DNA, the CDR3 is TGTGCCAGCAGCGTAGGAGAGGGGGCCGGGGAGACCCAGTACTTC. Its translation is CASSVGEGAGETQYF.

This clone rates as medium-sized. The V call is TRBV5-1, the J call TRBJ2-1; D remains ambiguous. Germline CDR1 reads SGHRS; CDR2 reads YFSETQ. V lost 1 base, J lost 0 bases, and 11 bases lay in between. This CDR3 spans 16 amino acids. This chain's CDR3 is CASSLLRLSSYNEQFF. CDR3 coding DNA: TGCGCCAGCAGCTTGTTGCGACTCAGCTCCTACAATGAGCAGTTCTTC.

The chain uses TRBV2 and TRBJ1-2; 12 bases fit TRBD1. CDR1 and CDR2 from the germline V gene are SNHLY and FYNNEI. This CDR3 has 16 residues. The V gene end was trimmed by 2 bases and the J gene end by 8 bases; junction bases not matched to a gene: 9. Written as DNA, the CDR3 is TGTGCCAGCAGTGAAAAAGGGACAGGGGGCGCGGAAGGCTACACCTTC. Translation gives CASSEKGTGGAEGYTF.

CDR3 DNA: TGTGCCAGCAGCATAGGCCTTGGGGGCAATGGCTACACCTTC. Protein product: CASSIGLGGNGYTF. The rearrangement joins TRBV7-9 to TRBJ1-2, with D maybe TRBD1 (6 bases). Germline V gives CDR1 SEHNR, CDR2 FQNEAQ (reference sequence). This CDR3 has 14 amino acids. V lost 5 bases to trimming and J lost 6 bases, with 16 bases between them.

The J gene is TRBJ2-3, the V gene TRBV28; unclear D gene. The CDR3 runs 12 residues. Germline V gene sequence: CDR1 MDHEN, CDR2 SYDVKM. V dropped 5 bases and J dropped 2 bases, with 5 bases sitting between them. Written as DNA, the CDR3 is TGTGCCAGCAGTGACATCACAGATACGCAGTATTTT. This translates into CASSDITDTQYF.

This chain links TRBV10-3 with TRBJ2-3; 9 bases agree with TRBD2. Germline-derived CDR1 and CDR2 are ENHRY and SYGVKD. The CDR3 runs 14 residues. V lost 11 bases and J lost 1; bases outside the gene matches: 7. The CDR3 region has the DNA TGTGCCTTTTCTAGCGGGGCGGGCACAGATACGCAGTATTTT. Translated, it gives CAFSSGAGTDTQYF.

This clone showed up just once. The chain links TRBV7-9 to TRBJ1-4; unclear D gene. Deletions cut 5 bases from V and 8 bases from J, with 15 bases between. Germline CDR1 SEHNR, CDR2 FQNEAQ (reference sequence). The CDR3 loop spans 14 amino acids. CDR3 coding DNA: TGTGCCAGCAGCCATGTTCGAGCACAGGAAAAACTGTTTTTT. This codes for CASSHVRAQEKLFF.

The CDR3 coding sequence is TGTGCCAGCAGCCCAGGTCGGGGGGGGTACGAGCAGTACTTC. Its translation: CASSPGRGGYEQYF. The chain employs TRBV7-9 and TRBJ2-7; the match to TRBD2 covers 8 bases. Unmatched junction bases numbered 7, after V lost 5 bases and J lost 4 bases. The CDR3 is made up of 14 amino acids. From germline, CDR1 is SEHNR and CDR2 FQNEAQ (reference sequence).

This chain connects TRBV4-3 to TRBJ2-2; weak D call: TRBD2 (7 bases). Trimming left V 0 bases short and J 4 bases short, with 15 bases between. The CDR3 length is 17 residues. Germline CDR1 is LGHNA and CDR2 is YSLEER. Here the CDR3 reads CASSQDPAGASTGELFF. DNA of the CDR3: TGCGCCAGCAGCCAAGATCCGGCGGGGGCCTCCACCGGGGAGCTGTTTTTT.

The chain joins TRBV19 to TRBJ1-5; D is possibly TRBD1 (6 bases). V was pared by 4 bases and J by 3 bases, with 10 bases between. The CDR3 loop spans 14 amino acids. CDR1 is LNHDA and CDR2 is SQIVND in the germline V gene (reference sequence). This CDR3 reads CASSTTGFNQPQHF. The CDR3, as DNA: TGTGCCAGTAGTACCACAGGGTTCAATCAGCCCCAGCATTTT.

This sequence joins TRBV11-2 and TRBJ2-1; TRBD2 agrees at 11 bases. The CDR3 has 18 residues. Germline CDR1 SGHAT, CDR2 FQNNGV. Germline trimming cut 5 bases from V and 0 bases from J; bases unmatched to any gene: 9. CDR3 region: CASSRSSGRLLSYNEQFF. CDR3 nucleotide sequence: TGTGCCAGCAGCCGTTCTAGCGGGAGGCTCCTCTCCTACAATGAGCAGTTCTTC.